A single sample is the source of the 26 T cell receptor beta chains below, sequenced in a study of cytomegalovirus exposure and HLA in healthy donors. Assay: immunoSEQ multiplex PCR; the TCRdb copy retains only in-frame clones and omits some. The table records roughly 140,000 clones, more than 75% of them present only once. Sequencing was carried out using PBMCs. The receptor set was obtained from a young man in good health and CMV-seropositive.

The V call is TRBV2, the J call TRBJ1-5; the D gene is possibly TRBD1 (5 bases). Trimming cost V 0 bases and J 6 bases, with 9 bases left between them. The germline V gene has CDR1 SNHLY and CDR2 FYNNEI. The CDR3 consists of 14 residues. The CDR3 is CASSEAGGSQPQHF. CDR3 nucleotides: TGTGCCAGCAGTGAAGCGGGGGGGAGTCAGCCCCAGCATTTT.

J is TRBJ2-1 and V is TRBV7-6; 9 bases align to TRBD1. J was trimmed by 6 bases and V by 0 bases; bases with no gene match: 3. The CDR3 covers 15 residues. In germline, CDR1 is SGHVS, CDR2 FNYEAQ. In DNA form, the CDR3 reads TGTGCCAGCAGCTTAGCGGACAGGGGAAGCAATGAGCAGTTCTTC. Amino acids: CASSLADRGSNEQFF.

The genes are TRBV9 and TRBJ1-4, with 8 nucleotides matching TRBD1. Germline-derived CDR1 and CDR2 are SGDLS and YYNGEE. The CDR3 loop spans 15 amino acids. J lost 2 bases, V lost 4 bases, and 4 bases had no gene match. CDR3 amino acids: CASSPRGRTNEKLFF. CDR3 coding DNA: TGTGCCAGCAGCCCCAGGGGGCGGACTAATGAAAAACTGTTTTTT.

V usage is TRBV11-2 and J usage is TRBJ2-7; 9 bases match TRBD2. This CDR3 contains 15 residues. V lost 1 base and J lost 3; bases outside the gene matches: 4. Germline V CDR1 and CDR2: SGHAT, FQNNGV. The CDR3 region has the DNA TGTGCCAGCAGCTTAGGTAGTAGCGGGGGCTACGAGCAGTACTTC. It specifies CASSLGSSGGYEQYF.

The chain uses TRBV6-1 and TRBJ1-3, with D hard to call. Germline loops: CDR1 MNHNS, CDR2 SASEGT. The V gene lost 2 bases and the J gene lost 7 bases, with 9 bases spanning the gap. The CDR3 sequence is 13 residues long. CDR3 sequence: CASSETGRNTIYF. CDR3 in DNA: TGTGCCAGCAGTGAAACGGGTCGGAACACCATATATTTT.

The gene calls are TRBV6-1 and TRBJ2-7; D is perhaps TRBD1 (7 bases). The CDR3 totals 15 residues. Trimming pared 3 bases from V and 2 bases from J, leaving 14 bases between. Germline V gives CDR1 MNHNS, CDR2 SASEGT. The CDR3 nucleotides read TGTGCCAGCAGTGAGTCGGACAGGAGGGCCTACGAGCAGTACTTC. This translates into CASSESDRRAYEQYF.

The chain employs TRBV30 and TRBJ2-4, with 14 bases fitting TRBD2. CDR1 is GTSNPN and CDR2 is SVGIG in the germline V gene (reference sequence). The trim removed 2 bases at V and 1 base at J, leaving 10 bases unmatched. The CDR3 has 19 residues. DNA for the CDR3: TGTGCCTGGAGTCGACCGGGACTAGCGGGAGCGTGGGCCAAAAACATTCAGTACTTC. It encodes CAWSRPGLAGAWAKNIQYF.

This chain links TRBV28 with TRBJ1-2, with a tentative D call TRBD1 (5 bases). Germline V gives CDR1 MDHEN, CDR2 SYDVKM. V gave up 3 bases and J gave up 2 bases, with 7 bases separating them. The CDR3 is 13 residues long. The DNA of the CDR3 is TGTGCCAGCAGTTTGTACAGGAACTATGGCTACACCTTC. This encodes CASSLYRNYGYTF.

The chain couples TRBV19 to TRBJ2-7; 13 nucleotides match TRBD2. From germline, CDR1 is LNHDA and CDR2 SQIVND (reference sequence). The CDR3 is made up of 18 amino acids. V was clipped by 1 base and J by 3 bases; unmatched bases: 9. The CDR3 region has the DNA TGTGCCAGTAGTATAGTAGCGACTAGCGGGGGGCCTTACTACGAGCAGTACTTC. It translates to CASSIVATSGGPYYEQYF.

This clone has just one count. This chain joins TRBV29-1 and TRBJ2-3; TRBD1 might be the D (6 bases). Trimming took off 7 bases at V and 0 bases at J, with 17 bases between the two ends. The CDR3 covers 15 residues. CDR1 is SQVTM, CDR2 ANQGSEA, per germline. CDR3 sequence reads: CSEAGAKPSTDTQYF. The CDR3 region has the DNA TGCAGCGAGGCAGGGGCAAAGCCAAGCACAGATACGCAGTATTTT.

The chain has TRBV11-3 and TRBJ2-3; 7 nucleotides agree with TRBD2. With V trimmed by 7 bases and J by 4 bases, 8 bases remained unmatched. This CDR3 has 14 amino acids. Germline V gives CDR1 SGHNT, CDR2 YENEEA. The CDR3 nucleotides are TGTGCCAGCAAACGGGAGGATCAGGCAGATACGCAGTATTTT. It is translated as CASKREDQADTQYF.

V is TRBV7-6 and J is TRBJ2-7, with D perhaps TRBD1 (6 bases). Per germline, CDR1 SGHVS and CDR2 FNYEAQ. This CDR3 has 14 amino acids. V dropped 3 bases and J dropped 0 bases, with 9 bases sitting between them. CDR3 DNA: TGTGCCAGCAGCTTCAGACAGGACTCCTACGAGCAGTACTTC. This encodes CASSFRQDSYEQYF.

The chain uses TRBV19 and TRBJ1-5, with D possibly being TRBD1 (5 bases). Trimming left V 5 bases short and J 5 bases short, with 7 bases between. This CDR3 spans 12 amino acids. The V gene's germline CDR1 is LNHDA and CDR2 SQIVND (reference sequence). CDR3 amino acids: CASSPGYQPQHF. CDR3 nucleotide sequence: TGTGCCAGTAGTCCAGGGTATCAGCCCCAGCATTTT.

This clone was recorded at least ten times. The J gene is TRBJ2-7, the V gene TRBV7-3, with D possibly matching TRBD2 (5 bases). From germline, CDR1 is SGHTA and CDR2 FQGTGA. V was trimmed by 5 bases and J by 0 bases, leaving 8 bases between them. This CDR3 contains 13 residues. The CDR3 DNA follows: TGTGCCAGCAGCCCCGGGGACTCCTACGAGCAGTACTTC. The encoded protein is CASSPGDSYEQYF.

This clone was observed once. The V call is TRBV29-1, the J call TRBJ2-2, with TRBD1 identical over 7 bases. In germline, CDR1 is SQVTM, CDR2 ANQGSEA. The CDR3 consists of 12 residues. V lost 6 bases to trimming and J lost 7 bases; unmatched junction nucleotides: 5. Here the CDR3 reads CSVGQVHGELFF. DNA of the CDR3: TGCAGCGTCGGACAGGTGCACGGGGAGCTGTTTTTT.

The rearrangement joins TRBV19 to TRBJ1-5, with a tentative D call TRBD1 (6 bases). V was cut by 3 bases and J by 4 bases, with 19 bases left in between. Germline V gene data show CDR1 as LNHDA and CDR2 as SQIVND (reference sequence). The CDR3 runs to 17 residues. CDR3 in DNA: TGTGCCAGTAGTATCCGTACAGGGCTGAGTAGGAATCAGCCCCAGCATTTT. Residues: CASSIRTGLSRNQPQHF.

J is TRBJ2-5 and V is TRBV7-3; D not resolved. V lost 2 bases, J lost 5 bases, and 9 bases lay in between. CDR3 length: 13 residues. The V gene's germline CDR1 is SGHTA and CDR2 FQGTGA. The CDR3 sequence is CASSLAAQETQYF. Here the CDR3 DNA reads TGTGCCAGCAGCTTAGCGGCGCAGGAGACCCAGTACTTC.

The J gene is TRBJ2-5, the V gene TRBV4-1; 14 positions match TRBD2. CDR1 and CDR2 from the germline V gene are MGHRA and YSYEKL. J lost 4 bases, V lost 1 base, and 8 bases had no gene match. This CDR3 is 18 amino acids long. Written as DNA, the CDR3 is TGCGCCAGCAGCCAAGGGCCCCCGACTAGCGGGAGGGCAGAGACCCAGTACTTC. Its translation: CASSQGPPTSGRAETQYF.

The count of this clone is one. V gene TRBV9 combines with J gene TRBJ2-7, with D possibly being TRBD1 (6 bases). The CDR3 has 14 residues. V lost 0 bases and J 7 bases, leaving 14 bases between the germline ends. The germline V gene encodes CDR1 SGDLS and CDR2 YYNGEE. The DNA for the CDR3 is TGTGCCAGCAGCGTAGACGGGACATTGGGGGAGCAGTACTTC. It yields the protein CASSVDGTLGEQYF.

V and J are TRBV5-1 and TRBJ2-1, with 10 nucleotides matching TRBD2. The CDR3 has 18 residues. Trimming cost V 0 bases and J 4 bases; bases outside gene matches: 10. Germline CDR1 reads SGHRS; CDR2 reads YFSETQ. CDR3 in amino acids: CASSLEASGSSGYNEQFF. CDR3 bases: TGCGCCAGCAGCTTGGAGGCTAGCGGGAGTTCTGGGTACAATGAGCAGTTCTTC.

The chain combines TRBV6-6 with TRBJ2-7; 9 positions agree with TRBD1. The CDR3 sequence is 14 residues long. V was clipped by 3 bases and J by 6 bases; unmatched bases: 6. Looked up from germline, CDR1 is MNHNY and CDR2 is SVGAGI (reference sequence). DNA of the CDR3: TGTGCCAGCAGTTATGCGGGACAGGGTTTCGAGCAGTACTTC. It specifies CASSYAGQGFEQYF.

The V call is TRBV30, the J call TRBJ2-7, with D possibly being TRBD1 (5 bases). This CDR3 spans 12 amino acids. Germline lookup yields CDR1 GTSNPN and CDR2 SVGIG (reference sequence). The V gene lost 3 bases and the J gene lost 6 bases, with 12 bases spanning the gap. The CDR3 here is CAWSLGHREQYF. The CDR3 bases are TGTGCCTGGAGCCTGGGGCATCGCGAGCAGTACTTC.

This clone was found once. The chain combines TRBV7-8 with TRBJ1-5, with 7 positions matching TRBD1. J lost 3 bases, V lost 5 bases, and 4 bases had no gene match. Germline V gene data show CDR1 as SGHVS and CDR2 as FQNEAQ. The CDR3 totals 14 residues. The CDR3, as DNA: TGTGCCAGCAGCCCGGGACAGAACAATCAGCCCCAGCATTTT. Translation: CASSPGQNNQPQHF.

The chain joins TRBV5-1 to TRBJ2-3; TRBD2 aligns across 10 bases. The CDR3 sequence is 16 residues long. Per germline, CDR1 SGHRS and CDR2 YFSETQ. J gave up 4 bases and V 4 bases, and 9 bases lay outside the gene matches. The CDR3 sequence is CASSPPPLAGADTQYF. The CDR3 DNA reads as TGCGCCAGCAGCCCCCCCCCGCTAGCGGGGGCAGATACGCAGTATTTT. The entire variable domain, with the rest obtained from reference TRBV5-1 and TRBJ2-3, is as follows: KAGVTQTPRYLIKTRGQQVTLSCSPISGHRSVSWYQQTPGQGLQFLFEYFSETQRNKGNFPGRFSGRQFSNSRSEMNVSTLELGDSALYLCASSPPPLAGADTQYFGPGTRLTVL.

CDR3 in amino acids: CASSPEDSRPLGAFF. Written as DNA, the CDR3 is TGCGCCAGCAGCCCCGAGGACAGCCGTCCGCTGGGGGCTTTCTTT. The V gene is TRBV5-1, the J gene TRBJ1-1, with D possibly being TRBD1 (6 bases). The CDR3 runs 15 residues. Trimming cost V 4 bases and J 11 bases, with 24 bases left between them. From germline, CDR1 is SGHRS and CDR2 YFSETQ. The entire variable domain, with the rest obtained from reference TRBV5-1 and TRBJ1-1, is as follows: KAGVTQTPRYLIKTRGQQVTLSCSPISGHRSVSWYQQTPGQGLQFLFEYFSETQRNKGNFPGRFSGRQFSNSRSEMNVSTLELGDSALYLCASSPEDSRPLGAFFGQGTRLTVV.

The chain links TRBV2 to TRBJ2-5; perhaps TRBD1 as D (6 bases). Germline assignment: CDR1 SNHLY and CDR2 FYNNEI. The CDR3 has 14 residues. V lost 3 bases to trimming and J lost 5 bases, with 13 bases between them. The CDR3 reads CASSENRDAETQYF. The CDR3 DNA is TGTGCCAGCAGTGAGAACAGGGACGCGGAGACCCAGTACTTC. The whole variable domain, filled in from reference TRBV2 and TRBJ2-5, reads EPEVTQTPSHQVTQMGQEVILRCVPISNHLYFYWYRQILGQKVEFLVSFYNNEISEKSEIFDDQFSVERPDGSNFTLKIRSTKLEDSAMYFCASSENRDAETQYFGPGTRLLVL.